This TCR beta chain stems from a study of OX40 agonist ivuxolimab in advanced cancers. TCRdb keeps only in-frame clones here, not all; method: immunoSEQ multiplex PCR. The data contain 75,000 to 100,000 clones, roughly 90% of them seen just once; the ten biggest clones take up around 5.2%. In the case of this clone: The antigen remains undetermined.

This CDR3 has 16 residues. Germline V CDR1 and CDR2: MNHEY, SVGAGI. Trimming cost V 0 bases and J 12 bases, with 23 bases left between them. Study-wide results and limits: In CD8+ T cells, expanded clones were on average more numerous than in CD4+.

The sequences come from CD4+ or CD8+ T cells sorted from blood, collected in a trial of the OX40 agonist ivuxolimab. The receptor was isolated from an adult with an advanced solid tumor such as melanoma, head and neck, liver or kidney cancer. This rearrangement joins TRBV6-5 to TRBJ1-1; D is ambiguous. The CDR3 DNA reads as TGTGCCAGCAGTTACTCGAAAGCCGGGAAGTCCGAGCGAACTTTCTTT. This encodes CASSYSKAGKSERTFF.